This T cell receptor (beta chain) was captured by sequencing in a study of beta chain features in type 1 diabetes. The CDR3 has 12 amino acids. Unmatched junction bases numbered 0, after V lost 3 bases and J lost 8 bases. CDR1 and CDR2 from the germline V gene are KGHSH and LQKENI. Populations obtained by sorting all exceeded 95% purity. Isolated RNA was reverse transcribed in full, so expressed TCRB transcripts were sequenced. Only in-frame clones appear in the TCRdb table, and some are missing; sequencing was by immunoSEQ multiplex PCR. The data contain 140,000 to 150,000 clones, more than 9% of them singletons.

The sample was naive CD4+ T cells from blood. The V and J genes are TRBV18 and TRBJ2-1, with 8 bases matching TRBD1. The origin of this receptor is a man younger than 30 in good health. The chain's CDR3 is CASSPDRDEQFF. The CDR3 bases are TGTGCCAGCTCACCGGACAGGGATGAGCAGTTCTTC.